These 14 T cell receptor beta chains came from one sample sequenced in a study of shared clonotypes between healthy human individuals (dated by TCRdb to the early 2020s). Libraries were built with the immunoSEQ multiplex PCR assay. TCRdb stores this immuneACCESS table with in-frame sequences only. Part of the clones is absent; in the studies checked, under half of the shortfall reflects unresolved V genes, and no reason is known for the rest. Across this sample there are some 500,000 clones, with less than 96% seen only once. About 0.064% of the sample is in the top ten clones. Source material: naive CD4+ T cells sorted from blood. The meaning of the sample's cell subset or site label: CD45RA+ positively selected. The receptors originated from a woman in her twenties or thirties in good health.

This chain uses TRBV28 with TRBJ2-7, with TRBD1 matching over 9 bases. In germline, CDR1 is MDHEN, CDR2 SYDVKM. With V trimmed by 4 bases and J by 4 bases, 14 bases remained unmatched. The CDR3 length is 17 residues. This CDR3 is CASSSLHRDRVWYEQYF. The CDR3 DNA sequence: TGTGCCAGCAGTTCCCTCCACCGGGACAGGGTCTGGTACGAGCAGTACTTC.

V gene TRBV5-1 combines with J gene TRBJ1-1; 8 nucleotides align to TRBD1. Germline lookup yields CDR1 SGHRS and CDR2 YFSETQ. The length of the CDR3 is 17 residues. Germline trimming cut 1 base from V and 1 base from J; bases unmatched to any gene: 9. The CDR3 DNA reads as TGCGCCAGCAGCTTGTCAGGGGGCGCGAGCAAGAACACTGAAGCTTTCTTT. Its protein is CASSLSGGASKNTEAFF.

The rearrangement links TRBV29-1 to TRBJ2-7; 9 bases fit TRBD2. With V trimmed by 2 bases and J by 3 bases, 5 bases remained unmatched. The germline V gene encodes CDR1 SQVTM and CDR2 ANQGSEA. The CDR3 totals 14 residues. The CDR3 DNA is TGCAGCGTTGAAAGGGTAGCGGGAGACTACGAGCAGTACTTC. Translating it yields CSVERVAGDYEQYF.

CDR3 protein: CALGALVNYEQYF. In DNA form, the CDR3 reads TGTGCCCTGGGCGCCCTCGTCAACTACGAGCAGTACTTC. The V call is TRBV7-9, the J call TRBJ2-5; no reliable D call. The J call may be wrong; the DNA end is better matched by TRBJ2-7. Germline V gene sequence: CDR1 SEHNR, CDR2 FQNEAQ (reference sequence). The CDR3 spans 13 residues.

The chain couples TRBV7-9 to TRBJ1-2, with D maybe TRBD1 (6 bases). In germline, CDR1 is SEHNR, CDR2 FQNEAQ (reference sequence). V shed 5 bases and J shed 0 bases, with 16 bases lying between them. The CDR3 extends over 16 amino acids. The CDR3 protein is CASSAIDRSANYGYTF. The CDR3 DNA sequence: TGTGCCAGCAGCGCGATCGACAGGTCCGCTAACTATGGCTACACCTTC. Full variable domain (rest looked up from reference TRBV7-9 and TRBJ1-2): DTGVSQNPRHKITKRGQNVTFRCDPISEHNRLYWYRQTLGQGPEFLTYFQNEAQLEKSRLLSDRFSAERPKGSFSTLEIQRTEQGDSAMYLCASSAIDRSANYGYTFGSGTRLTVV.

This chain connects TRBV28 to TRBJ1-1; no firm D call. The CDR3 totals 14 residues. Per the germline V gene, CDR1 is MDHEN and CDR2 is SYDVKM. Trimming took off 0 bases at V and 4 bases at J, with 9 bases between the two ends. For the CDR3, the DNA is TGTGCCAGCAGTTTATGGCCAGCCAGCACTGAAGCTTTCTTT. It specifies CASSLWPASTEAFF.

V usage is TRBV7-9 and J usage is TRBJ1-1, with D tentatively TRBD1 (5 bases). Germline CDR1 is SEHNR and CDR2 is FQNEAQ (reference sequence). The CDR3 extends over 16 amino acids. V lost 5 bases and J lost 3, with 19 bases in between. The CDR3 here is CASSAVGRTGDTEAFF. The CDR3 coding sequence is TGTGCCAGCAGCGCGGTCGGTCGAACAGGTGACACTGAAGCTTTCTTT.

The chain links TRBV19 to TRBJ1-5, with D possibly being TRBD1 (5 bases). Germline values: CDR1 LNHDA, CDR2 SQIVND (reference sequence). This CDR3 region has 12 residues. With 7 bases removed from V and 5 bases from J, the gap between germline ends came to 9 bases. This CDR3 reads CASTVGHQPQHF. In DNA form, the CDR3 reads TGTGCCAGTACGGTGGGACATCAGCCCCAGCATTTT.

The CDR3: CASRLAVSTDTQYF. The CDR3 DNA sequence: TGTGCCAGCAGATTAGCGGTTAGCACAGATACGCAGTATTTT. The gene calls are TRBV6-5 and TRBJ2-3, with D possibly TRBD2 on 6 matching bases. Per germline, CDR1 MNHEY and CDR2 SVGAGI. The CDR3 spans 14 residues. The V and J ends lost 6 bases and 0 bases respectively, with 10 bases between them.

V gene TRBV29-1 combines with J gene TRBJ2-1; 7 bases match TRBD2. Germline V gives CDR1 SQVTM, CDR2 ANQGSEA. This CDR3 has 14 residues. V dropped 4 bases and J dropped 9; count of bases not matched to a gene: 12. This CDR3 reads CSVGTSDYTGEQFF. The CDR3 DNA is TGCAGCGTTGGTACTAGCGACTACACGGGTGAGCAGTTCTTC.

The chain is built from TRBV2 and TRBJ1-2; D is unresolved. CDR1 is SNHLY and CDR2 is FYNNEI in the germline V gene. The V end lost 5 bases, the J end lost 0 bases, and 13 bases lay between the germline ends. The CDR3 spans 15 residues. CDR3 sequence: CASSKSQRANYGYTF. The CDR3 DNA reads TGTGCCAGCAGTAAATCTCAGAGAGCTAACTATGGCTACACCTTC.

The genes are TRBV6-5 and TRBJ2-2, with D tentatively TRBD1 (6 bases). V was shortened by 0 bases and J by 6 bases, with 11 bases between the two germline ends. This CDR3 region has 15 residues. CDR1 MNHEY and CDR2 SVGAGI come from the germline V gene. Here the CDR3 DNA reads TGTGCCAGCAGTTACTCTTCAGGGGCCCCCGGGGAGCTGTTTTTT. This sequence encodes CASSYSSGAPGELFF.

The DNA of the CDR3 is TGTGCCAGCAGCTTAGTAGCGGGAGGGCCACATGAGCAGTTCTTC. Translated: CASSLVAGGPHEQFF. The chain couples TRBV7-6 to TRBJ2-1, with TRBD2 matching over 11 bases. With V trimmed by 1 base and J by 8 bases, 4 bases remained unmatched. Germline-derived CDR1 and CDR2 are SGHVS and FNYEAQ. The CDR3 has 15 amino acids.

The gene calls are TRBV19 and TRBJ2-5; D uncertain. The germline V gene encodes CDR1 LNHDA and CDR2 SQIVND (reference sequence). The CDR3 contains 15 residues. V gave up 4 bases and J gave up 2 bases, with 14 bases separating them. This CDR3 is CASSRADGRQETQYF. The CDR3 nucleotides are TGTGCCAGTAGTAGGGCCGACGGCAGGCAAGAGACCCAGTACTTC.